This TCR beta chain was observed in a study of OX40 agonist ivuxolimab in advanced cancers. As for the study in general: Ivuxolimab, an antibody that agonizes OX40 (CD134), was administered to the patients.

Assay: immunoSEQ multiplex PCR; the TCRdb copy retains only in-frame clones and omits some. The repertoire consists of 70,000 or so clones, with more than 85% occurring once and the leading ten covering roughly 10%. Germline loops: CDR1 MNHEY, CDR2 SVGAGI. This CDR3 has 14 amino acids. Notes on this clone: The junction does not match germline at one end; this may be a read error.

The sample consisted of CD4+ or CD8+ T cells sorted from blood, taken in a trial of the OX40 agonist ivuxolimab. This clonotype originated in an adult with an advanced solid tumor such as melanoma, head and neck, liver or kidney cancer. The genes are TRBV6-5 and TRBJ1-1; 8 bases align to TRBD1. CDR3 sequence (DNA): TGTACCAGCAGCCCCCAAACAGGGGGCACTGAAGCTTTCTTT. This encodes CTSSPQTGGTEAFF.